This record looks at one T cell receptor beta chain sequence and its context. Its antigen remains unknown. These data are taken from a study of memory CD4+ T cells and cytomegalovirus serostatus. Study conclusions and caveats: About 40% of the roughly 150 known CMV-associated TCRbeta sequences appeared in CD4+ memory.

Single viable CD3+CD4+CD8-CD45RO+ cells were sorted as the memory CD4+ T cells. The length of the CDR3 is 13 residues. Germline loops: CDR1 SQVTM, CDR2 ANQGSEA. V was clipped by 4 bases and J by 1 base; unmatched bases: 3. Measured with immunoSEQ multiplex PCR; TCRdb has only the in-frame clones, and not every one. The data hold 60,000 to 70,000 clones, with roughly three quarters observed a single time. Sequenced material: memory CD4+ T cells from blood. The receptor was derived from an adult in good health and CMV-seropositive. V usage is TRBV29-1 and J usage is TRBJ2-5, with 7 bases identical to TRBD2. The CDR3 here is CSVAGGSQETQYF. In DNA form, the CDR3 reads TGCAGCGTTGCCGGGGGGAGCCAAGAGACCCAGTACTTC.